This is a list of T cell receptor beta chains from one sample in a study of response to subunit inactivated influenza vaccine. TCRdb called the RT-PCR reads again in MiXCR, with one record for every CDR3 protein. Of about 540,000 distinct CDR3 sequences listed, less than 25% are singletons. These data were also reused for a study on T cells expressing NK-cell markers.

The sample here was CD4+ T cells sorted from PBMCs, taken 11 to 12 days after vaccination. These receptor sequences come from a man aged 50 to 59 who received an inactivated influenza vaccine. Each CDR3 is given with its conserved first and last residue. Each record gives: V gene, J gene, clone size, D gene, CDR3 DNA, CDR3 protein. D genes are given only for firm matches. The size of a clone is reported for some rows only, either as once, few or many, or as a class for expanded clones.

>TRBV5-5|TRBJ1-5|-|-
TGTGCCAGCAGCTTGGCTGACAGGTCTAGCAATCAGCCCCAGCATTTT
CASSLADRSSNQPQHF
>TRBV5-1|TRBJ2-3|few|-
TGCGCCAGCAGCTTAAACCCCGCCGGGGACGATACGCAGTATTTT
CASSLNPAGDDTQYF
>TRBV30|TRBJ2-7|few|TRBD2
TGTGCCTTGTCGGGGACTAGCGGGTCCGAGCAGTACTTC
CALSGTSGSEQYF
>TRBV7-2|TRBJ1-2|few|-
TGTGCCAGCAGCTTAAGTCGGCAGGCGCCTGGCTACACCTTC
CASSLSRQAPGYTF
>TRBV7-3|TRBJ2-3|-|TRBD2
TGTGCCAGCAGCTCTATGCCCGGGGGGGATACGCAGTATTTT
CASSSMPGGDTQYF
>TRBV28|TRBJ2-1|few|-
TGTGCCAGCAGTTTATCACAGCGGGAGCAGTTCTTC
CASSLSQREQFF
>TRBV5-1|TRBJ2-1|many|TRBD2
TGCGCCAGCAGAGTGTACGGGACTAGCGGTTACAATGAGCAGTTCTTC
CASRVYGTSGYNEQFF
>TRBV12-3/TRBV12-4|TRBJ1-3|-|-
TGTGCCAGCAGTATAGGGGGATACACCATATATTTT
CASSIGGYTIYF
>TRBV20-1|TRBJ1-2|-|TRBD1
TGCAGTGCACAGGGGGGACGGTCGAACTATGGCTACACCTTC
CSAQGGRSNYGYTF
>TRBV27|TRBJ1-2|-|-
TGTGCCAGCAGTTCTACAGCGGGGCGGGACGGTAACTATGGCTACACCTTC
CASSSTAGRDGNYGYTF
>TRBV7-9|TRBJ2-1|many|TRBD2
TGTGCCAGCAGCTTAACTAGCGGGATCAATGAGCAGTTCTTC
CASSLTSGINEQFF
>TRBV9|TRBJ1-6|few|-
TGTGCCAGCAGCGTAGATCTGGGTAGGGGGTCACCCCTCCACTTT
CASSVDLGRGSPLHF
>TRBV20-1|TRBJ2-7|few|-
TGCAGTGCTAGAGGGATTACTCTCCACGAGCAGTACTTC
CSARGITLHEQYF
>TRBV2|TRBJ2-5|-|-
TGTGCCAGCAAGAGCCGGGGAGAAGAGACCCAGTACTTC
CASKSRGEETQYF
>TRBV30|TRBJ2-2|-|TRBD1
TGTGCCTGGACGGGACAGGGAACCGGGGAGCTGTTTTTT
CAWTGQGTGELFF
>TRBV7-2|TRBJ2-4|few|-
TGTGCCAGCAGGGAGGATATGGCCAAAAACATTCAGTACTTC
CASREDMAKNIQYF
>TRBV5-1|TRBJ2-5|many|-
TGCGCCAGCAGCCTAGGGACAAATCAAGAGACCCAGTACTTC
CASSLGTNQETQYF
>TRBV7-2|TRBJ1-5|few|TRBD1
TGTGCCAGCAGCTTAGGTGGTGCACAGGGGAGTCAGCCCCAGCATTTT
CASSLGGAQGSQPQHF
>TRBV7-3|TRBJ2-1|-|-
TGTGCCAGCAGCGCCACTAGCTCCCCCTACAATGAGCAGTTCTTC
CASSATSSPYNEQFF
>TRBV7-2|TRBJ1-2|-|-
TGTGCCAGCAGCTCCCCCTTGGGGGGCTATGTTGGCTACACCTTC
CASSSPLGGYVGYTF
>TRBV4-1|TRBJ2-4|-|-
TGCGCCAGCAGCCAACCGACAGGAAAAAACATTCAGTACTTC
CASSQPTGKNIQYF
>TRBV20-1|TRBJ1-4|-|-
TGCAGTGCTAGACCGGGGGCCGGGAATGAAAAACTGTTTTTT
CSARPGAGNEKLFF
>TRBV2|TRBJ1-5|few|TRBD1
TGTGCCAGCAGCGAACAGGGGGGTAGCAATCAGCCCCAGCATTTT
CASSEQGGSNQPQHF
>TRBV7-8|TRBJ2-7|-|-
TGTGCCAGCAGCTCCCTCGGAGGGGCCTCCTACGAGCAGTACTTC
CASSSLGGASYEQYF
>TRBV3-1|TRBJ2-3|-|TRBD1
TGTGCCAGCGGCAGGGGGATAGGCAATACGCAGTATTTT
CASGRGIGNTQYF
>TRBV18|TRBJ2-7|-|TRBD1
TGTGCCAGCTCACCAACGACAGGGCCTTCCTACGAGCAGTACTTC
CASSPTTGPSYEQYF
>TRBV12-3/TRBV12-4|TRBJ2-5|few|TRBD1
TGTGCCAGCAGTTTTGCCGGACAGGGATCGACCCAGTACTTC
CASSFAGQGSTQYF
>TRBV5-1|TRBJ2-5|-|-
TGCGCCAGCAGCTTGGTAGCGCGAGACCAAGAGACCCAGTACTTC
CASSLVARDQETQYF
>TRBV20-1|TRBJ1-2|-|-
TGCAGTGCTAGTATTCCCGGAGCGATAAACTATGGCTACACCTTC
CSASIPGAINYGYTF
>TRBV6-1|TRBJ1-2|-|-
TGTGCCAGCAGTGTTGGTCGGGGGCGTAACTATGGCTACACCTTC
CASSVGRGRNYGYTF
>TRBV27|TRBJ2-2|-|-
TGTGCCAGCAGTTCAGGACTGGAGAACACCGGGGAGCTGTTTTTT
CASSSGLENTGELFF
>TRBV29-1|TRBJ2-2|many|TRBD2
TGCAGCGGTGCAGGGACTAGCGGGACTTCGAACACCGGGGAGCTGTTTTTT
CSGAGTSGTSNTGELFF
>TRBV10-3|TRBJ1-1|-|-
TGTGCCACGTGGGATCTTGGTGCGCCAGCTTTCTTT
CATWDLGAPAFF
>TRBV10-3|TRBJ1-5|few|TRBD1
TGTGCCATCAAGGGGGCAGGCAATCAGCCCCAGCATTTT
CAIKGAGNQPQHF
>TRBV18|TRBJ2-7|-|TRBD2
TGTGCCAGCTCCCCAACACTGACCGGGACTAGCGGGGGGTCCTACGAGCAGTACTTC
CASSPTLTGTSGGSYEQYF
>TRBV5-1|TRBJ2-7|-|-
TGCGCCAGCAGCTCCGGGGCGCCGTCCTACGAGCAGTACTTC
CASSSGAPSYEQYF
>TRBV10-3|TRBJ2-2|-|-
TGTGCCATCAGTATGACTGACACCGGGGAGCTGTTTTTT
CAISMTDTGELFF